This entry is about one T cell receptor beta chain. Its antigen is not yet known. No much larger clonotype is one base removed from it; base qualities were not supplied. Donors were healthy HIV-negative adults with no recently reported acute infections or vaccinations. All donors were Caucasian adults living in Nashville, Tennessee, USA. CD4+ T cells were enriched by magnetic negative selection; naive cells were then positively selected on CD45RA, and the negative fraction formed the memory subset. After blood collection by leukapheresis, PBMCs were isolated using Ficoll-Histopaque density gradient centrifugation and then cryopreserved in the vapor phase of liquid nitrogen. Analytical flow cytometry was used to check the purity and quantity of every magnetically sorted T cell population. Genomic DNA was isolated from each sorted fraction and quantified by UV absorbance on a Nanodrop 2000c. This specimen belongs to a study of shared clonotypes between healthy human individuals (dated by TCRdb to 2020 to 2021). A note on the overall study: A few men and a couple of women, aged 18 to 49 years, made up the cohort. For each donor, CD4 naive and CD4 memory were each run on three plates, CD8 naive on two plates, and CD8 memory on one plate. Blood TCR repertoires of five healthy adults were deeply sequenced to estimate repertoire size and the extent of clonotype sharing between individuals. Different laboratories and diverse techniques were used to prepare libraries and sequence TCR repertoires, to increase sequencing depth and limit assay-specific biases. Per donor, leukapheresis produced somewhere between about 0.8 and 9 billion PBMCs. Results and caveats for the whole study, not just this receptor: Across several donors, 5% to 6% of naive CD4, 3% to 4% of naive CD8, roughly 2.3% of memory CD4, and roughly 0.41% of memory CD8 clonotypes were shared. Sampling was limited to blood, and TCR repertoires in tissue likely differ from TCR repertoires in blood. Compared with non-shared clonotypes, clonotypes shared by all four sorted-subset donors had higher generation probabilities. Rarefaction of sorted-subset datasets indicated incomplete sequencing despite the large sequencing depth. Pairwise subsampling indicated that sequencing depth was expected to affect the degree of clonotype sharing among donors. The small number of donors limited the genetic and exposure-history diversity represented. Naive subsets generally had larger estimated clonotype richness than memory subsets.

CDR1 and CDR2 were assigned from the germline V gene as SGHRS and YFSETQ. From the cysteine through the phenylalanine, the CDR3 covers 14 amino acids. Only the CDR3 DNA stays, 42 bases, in frame from base 1. V was cut back by 4 bases and J by 0 bases, leaving a gap of 9 bases between them. Using the deep immunoSEQ assay, TCR CDR3 regions were amplified from genomic DNA by multiplex PCR. Extracted genomic DNA from each cell subset was spread evenly across all wells of several immunoSEQ 96-well plates, with each plate serving as a replicate. For sorted subsets, around 200 ng genomic DNA, equal to about 30,000 T cell genomes, was loaded into each replicate PCR. Purified libraries were quantified with a Qubit 3.0 fluorometer, sized on a Bioanalyzer 2100, and re-quantified with the KAPA Library Quantification kit. Every immunoSEQ 96-well plate was sequenced on a separate single-read 150-cycle Illumina NextSeq 550 flow cell. The authors processed their data as follows. Because only junctional sequences without quality scores were contained in the immunoSEQ output, filtering matching that applied to full-length reads could not be performed. To assign V/J genes and CDR3, sequences were annotated using PyIR, a Python wrapper for IgBLAST v1.9, with IMGT germline references. Reads with weak V/J assignments (E-value above 1e-6), missing CDR3, stop codons, out-of-frame junctions, or ambiguous translated residues were removed. V3J clonotypes were defined as sequences sharing an identical inferred V gene, J gene, and CDR3 amino acid sequence. To compute the percentage overlap between repertoires, the number of shared unique clonotypes was divided by the size of the smaller repertoire. Three approaches were used to assess repertoire richness: RTK rarefaction, the Chao1 estimator, and Recon v2.1 estimates of unobserved clonotypes. For all TCRbeta clonotypes obtained by the gDNA method from several donors, generation probabilities were computed with OLGA. TCRdb took this table from immuneACCESS and kept in-frame rearrangements with V and J called. Such tables lack part of the clones; where checked against another copy, unresolved V genes explain under half of the gap, and the rest is unexplained. Clone size and V and J calls were adopted from that table, with D and trimming inferred from the DNA. In this sample the table shows roughly 1 million clones, 60% to 80% of which occur a single time. The ten largest clonotypes hold approximately 1.5% of the sample.

Sequenced sample: memory CD4+ T cells sorted from blood. The sample's cell subset or site, from its label and the paper: CD45RA-negative fraction. This receptor was obtained from a young man in good health. The sequence links TRBV5-1 to TRBJ2-3; a tentative D match to TRBD2 spans 5 bases. CDR3 reads: CASSRTGSTDTQYF. The nucleotide sequence is TGCGCCAGCAGCAGGACGGGAAGCACAGATACGCAGTATTTT.